This note documents a single T cell receptor beta chain sequence. What it binds is unknown. The study pooled second doses at about 4 or about 12 weeks. This entry comes from a study of T cell responses to AZD1222 COVID-19 vaccine. Study-level results: Baseline seropositivity occurred in only six AZD1222 recipients. Among spike-specific TCRs, nearly half reportedly target unmutated variant regions.

Germline CDR1 and CDR2: SGDLS and YYNGEE. V dropped 2 bases and J dropped 6; count of bases not matched to a gene: 5. The CDR3 totals 13 residues. The table came from immunoSEQ multiplex PCR; TCRdb's copy has only in-frame clones and leaves some out. The table includes roughly 140,000 clones, roughly 90% detected once. Material: peripheral blood, obtained 28 days after the second AZD1222 dose. The chain carries TRBV9 and TRBJ2-7, with 7 bases identical to TRBD2. This TCR came from an adult who received the AZD1222 COVID-19 vaccine. CDR3: CASSVHGEGEQYF. The DNA for the CDR3 is TGTGCCAGCAGCGTCCATGGGGAGGGCGAGCAGTACTTC.